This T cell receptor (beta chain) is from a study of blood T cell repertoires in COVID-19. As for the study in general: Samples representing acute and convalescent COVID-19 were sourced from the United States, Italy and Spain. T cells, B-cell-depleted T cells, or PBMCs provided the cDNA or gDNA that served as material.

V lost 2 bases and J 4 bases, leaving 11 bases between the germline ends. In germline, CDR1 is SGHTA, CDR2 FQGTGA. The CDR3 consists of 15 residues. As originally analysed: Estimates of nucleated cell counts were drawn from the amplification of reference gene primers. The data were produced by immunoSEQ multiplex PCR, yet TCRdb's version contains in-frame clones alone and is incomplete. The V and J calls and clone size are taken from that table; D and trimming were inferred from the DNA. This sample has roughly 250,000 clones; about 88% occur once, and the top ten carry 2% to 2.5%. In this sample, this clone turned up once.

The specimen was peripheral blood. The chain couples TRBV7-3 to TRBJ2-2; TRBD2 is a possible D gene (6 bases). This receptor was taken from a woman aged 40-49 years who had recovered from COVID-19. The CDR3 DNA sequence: TGTGCCAGCAGCTTACGGGGGACTGGCACCGGGGAGCTGTTTTTT. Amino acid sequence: CASSLRGTGTGELFF.